The clone carrying this TCR beta chain turned up a few times. Antigen: not known. The J segment lost 5 bases and the V segment lost 1 base, leaving 17 bases of the junction unmatched. The CDR3 sequence is 18 residues long. The germline V gene has CDR1 SGDLS and CDR2 YYNGEE. RNA transcripts gave rise to amplified TCR beta CDR3 regions. Using the HTBI primer set, a first-round RT-PCR was run on the TCR CDR3. TCRdb passed the multiplex PCR reads through MiXCR, listing each CDR3 protein once. The sample gives roughly 710,000 distinct CDR3 sequences, around a third of which show up once; approximately 31% is in the top ten. The authors took PBMCs from over 8.5 ml fresh peripheral blood. This specimen comes from a study of T cells in Graves' hyperthyroidism and ophthalmopathy. Study outcomes and limitations: Blood also contained most expanded thyroid clonotypes above 0.001.

This clonotype was obtained from a woman aged 40 to 55 with Graves' hyperthyroidism. The chain uses TRBV9 and TRBJ2-5, with 7 bases aligning to TRBD1. Sample: blood. The CDR3 bases are TGTGCCAGCAGCGTATCGCTTGAGGGCCGGGCAGGGGGTGAGACCCAGTACTTC. This gives the protein CASSVSLEGRAGGETQYF. Looking up the rest from reference TRBV9 and TRBJ2-5 gives the full variable domain: DSGVTQTPKHLITATGQRVTLRCSPRSGDLSVYWYQQSLDQGLQFLIQYYNGEERAKGNILERFSAQQFPDLHSELNLSSLELGDSALYFCASSVSLEGRAGGETQYFGPGTRLLVL.